Each of the 7 T cell receptor beta chains below was sequenced from the same sample in a study of shared clonotypes between healthy human individuals. Sequencing was performed with immunoSEQ multiplex PCR; in TCRdb, only in-frame clones are kept and a portion is missing. The sample has 1,400,000 or so clones, roughly 98.5% seen once. The sequenced sample was naive CD4+ T cells sorted from blood. Regarding subset: CD45RA+ positively selected. The source of these receptors is a man in his thirties or forties in good health.

The gene calls are TRBV19 and TRBJ2-7; no clear D gene. This CDR3 is built from 14 residues. V shed 3 bases and J shed 2 bases, with 11 bases lying between them. Germline V gives CDR1 LNHDA, CDR2 SQIVND (reference sequence). CDR3 sequence reads: CASSMVVATYEQYF. The CDR3 nucleotides are TGTGCCAGTAGTATGGTGGTTGCTACCTACGAGCAGTACTTC.

V and J are TRBV5-1 and TRBJ2-7; weak D call: TRBD2 (5 bases). This CDR3 has 15 residues. Trimming pared 3 bases from V and 2 bases from J, leaving 15 bases between. CDR1 SGHRS and CDR2 YFSETQ come from the germline V gene. For the CDR3, the DNA is TGCGCCAGCAGCTCTACGGGGAAGAAGGCCTACGAGCAGTACTTC. This gives the protein CASSSTGKKAYEQYF. Based on the CDR3 plus reference TRBV5-1 and TRBJ2-7, the full variable domain is KAGVTQTPRYLIKTRGQQVTLSCSPISGHRSVSWYQQTPGQGLQFLFEYFSETQRNKGNFPGRFSGRQFSNSRSEMNVSTLELGDSALYLCASSSTGKKAYEQYFGPGTRLTVT.

The gene calls are TRBV5-1 and TRBJ1-2; TRBD1 agrees at 9 bases. Germline V gives CDR1 SGHRS, CDR2 YFSETQ. The CDR3 consists of 16 residues. V was pared by 0 bases and J by 8 bases, with 11 bases of the junction left unmatched. CDR3 amino acids: CASSLAGQGRMVGYTF. The DNA of the CDR3 is TGCGCCAGCAGCTTGGCCGGACAGGGGAGGATGGTGGGCTACACCTTC.

The J gene is TRBJ2-1, the V gene TRBV5-1, with D tentatively TRBD2 (6 bases). Trimming removed 0 bases at V and 4 bases at J, with 14 bases between. CDR3 length: 16 residues. Looked up from germline, CDR1 is SGHRS and CDR2 is YFSETQ. CDR3 sequence (DNA): TGCGCCAGCAGCTTGGTGGCGGGAAGAGCTTACAATGAGCAGTTCTTC. Encoded protein: CASSLVAGRAYNEQFF.

This sequence joins TRBV11-2 and TRBJ2-3; the D is unclear. Trimming removed 4 bases at V and 6 bases at J, with 20 bases between. Looked up from germline, CDR1 is SGHAT and CDR2 is FQNNGV. This CDR3 has 16 residues. CDR3 in DNA: TGTGCCAGCAGCTCAGAAGGCACCCGTCCCTATGATACGCAGTATTTT. Its protein product is CASSSEGTRPYDTQYF.

The chain combines TRBV19 with TRBJ2-1; D unclear. The CDR3 runs 17 residues. Germline CDR1 LNHDA, CDR2 SQIVND (reference sequence). The V end lost 7 bases, the J end lost 6 bases, and 25 bases lay between the germline ends. The CDR3 here is CASTRLSIGGSSNEQFF. CDR3 coding DNA: TGTGCCAGTACCCGGCTATCAATCGGCGGAAGTTCCAATGAGCAGTTCTTC.

As for this clone: The identical CDR3 is also encoded by other nucleotide sequences in the sample. The rearrangement joins TRBV9 to TRBJ2-5, with D possibly matching TRBD2 (7 bases). This CDR3 has 14 amino acids. The V gene lost 1 base and the J gene lost 5 bases, with 12 bases spanning the gap. Germline CDR1 and CDR2: SGDLS and YYNGEE. CDR3 amino acids: CASSVRGGAETQYF. The DNA for the CDR3 is TGTGCCAGCAGCGTAAGGGGGGGAGCGGAGACCCAGTACTTC.